The sequence of this TCR beta chain was determined in a study of blood T cells in healthy people across ages. There are 15 residues in the CDR3. CDR1 is MNHNY and CDR2 is SVGAGI in the germline V gene (reference sequence). Trimming removed 4 bases from V and 7 bases from J, with 14 bases in between. Alongside a J-beta primer mix, a sample-barcoded 5' primer served in a second PCR lasting about 6 to 11 cycles. TCRdb re-analysed the 5' RACE reads in MiXCR, keeping a single row per CDR3 protein. The sample yields some 900,000 distinct CDR3 sequences, around 46% seen once. The chain has TRBV6-6 and TRBJ1-6; TRBD1 is a possible D gene (6 bases). Sample: blood. The sequence was collected from a young man in good health. CDR3 nucleotide sequence: TGTGCCAGCAGTTTCCGGGACACAAGAAATTCACCCCTCCACTTT. It is translated as CASSFRDTRNSPLHF.